Sequencing of this T cell receptor beta chain was carried out in a study of T cell repertoires in cytomegalovirus infection. Study as a whole: Newly reported HLA-C-restricted and thoroughly characterized HLA-B-restricted CMV epitopes were employed. Indications came from public TCR beta signatures; they pointed to CMV infection and to a matching HLA type.

This clonotype was recorded a few times. What it binds is not known. TCRdb re-called the reads with MiXCR, one entry per CDR3 protein. The sample yields 700,000 to 900,000 distinct CDR3 sequences, roughly 28% seen once. Study observations and caveats: CMV-specific TCR beta clonotypes restricted by HLA-C were the ones dominating the ex vivo response. Adding up the frequency of public TCR beta families identified people who carried CMV plus the relevant HLA.

The V and J ends lost 7 bases and 5 bases, in that order; junction bases with no gene match: 7. The germline gives CDR1 SNHLY, CDR2 FYNNEI. This CDR3 comprises 13 residues. The source of this sequence is a human donor in good health (CMV status not recorded). Some clones in this sample may be carry-over from other donors' samples. Sequenced here: cultured CD8+ T cells from PBMCs, sampled from culture after CMV antigen stimulation. This chain connects TRBV2 to TRBJ1-2; TRBD1 matches at 7 bases. CDR3 sequence: CASIETGSYGYTF. In DNA form, the CDR3 reads TGTGCCAGCATCGAGACAGGGTCGTATGGCTACACCTTC. The full variable domain, its missing parts supplied by reference TRBV2 and TRBJ1-2, is EPEVTQTPSHQVTQMGQEVILRCVPISNHLYFYWYRQILGQKVEFLVSFYNNEISEKSEIFDDQFSVERPDGSNFTLKIRSTKLEDSAMYFCASIETGSYGYTFGSGTRLTVV.